The 9 T cell receptor beta chains reported below all come from one sample, sequenced in a study of T-cell memory formation after mild COVID-19. Each CDR3 protein gets one entry after TCRdb re-called the 5' RACE reads with MiXCR. The sample shows approximately 100,000 distinct CDR3 sequences, 20% to 30% of them seen only once. The specimen was PBMCs or a T cell subset sorted from them (not recorded which). The source of these receptors is a man between 18 and 35 years old who had mild COVID-19 (a few samples of this study predate the infection). Cell type and time point are not known.

This chain links TRBV28 with TRBJ1-6; maybe TRBD1 (5 bases). CDR1 and CDR2 from the germline V gene are MDHEN and SYDVKM. V gave up 1 base and J gave up 7 bases, with 11 bases separating them. This CDR3 is built from 15 residues. This CDR3 is CASSLLRQGNSPLHF. As DNA, the CDR3 is TGTGCCAGCAGTTTATTACGGCAGGGAAATTCACCCCTCCACTTT.

This chain joins TRBV7-9 and TRBJ2-7; no clear D gene. V lost 7 bases and J lost 2, with 15 bases in between. Germline CDR1 reads SEHNR; CDR2 reads FQNEAQ (reference sequence). There are 14 residues in the CDR3. The CDR3 is CASTQSGPPYEQYF. In nucleotides, the CDR3 is TGTGCCAGCACCCAATCCGGGCCTCCCTACGAGCAGTACTTC.

V gene TRBV6-6 combines with J gene TRBJ2-7; D is possibly TRBD2 (6 bases). V lost 5 bases and J lost 7, with 9 bases in between. This CDR3 is 11 amino acids long. CDR1 is MNHNY, CDR2 SVGAGI, per germline (reference sequence). The CDR3 bases are TGTGCCAGCAGTCCCGGACTAGAGCAGTACGTC. The encoded protein is CASSPGLEQYV.

This rearrangement joins TRBV11-2 to TRBJ1-1, with D unclear. The CDR3 length is 12 residues. Trimming cost V 1 base and J 6 bases, with 6 bases left between them. Germline V lookup: CDR1 SGHAT, CDR2 FQNNGV. CDR3 protein: CASSLVGSEAFF. Here the CDR3 DNA reads TGTGCCAGCAGCTTAGTAGGGTCTGAAGCTTTCTTT.

The rearrangement uses TRBV11-2 and TRBJ1-1; the D gene is possibly TRBD1 (5 bases). CDR3 size: 17 residues. Trimming removed 1 base from V and 1 base from J, with 16 bases in between. In germline, CDR1 is SGHAT, CDR2 FQNNGV. The CDR3 protein is CASSLVYGTGPNTEAFF. The CDR3 bases are TGTGCCAGCAGCTTAGTTTATGGAACAGGCCCGAACACTGAAGCTTTCTTT.

This clonotype has just a few counts. The chain recombines TRBV7-9 with TRBJ1-2; D unresolved. Per germline, CDR1 SEHNR and CDR2 FQNEAQ (reference sequence). Trimming took off 6 bases at V and 4 bases at J, with 18 bases between the two ends. This CDR3 has 15 amino acids. CDR3 nucleotides: TGTGCCAGCAGTCCGACCTCGTCAAGGAGCTATGGCTACACCTTC. Its translation: CASSPTSSRSYGYTF.

This rearrangement joins TRBV27 to TRBJ1-1; D not certain. There are 16 residues in the CDR3. Germline V gene sequence: CDR1 MNHEY, CDR2 SMNVEV (reference sequence). The V and J ends lost 5 bases and 6 bases respectively, with 22 bases between them. DNA of the CDR3: TGTGCCAGCAGTCCCTCGGCCAAACCCACTCTCCCTGAAGCTTTCTTT. This translates into CASSPSAKPTLPEAFF.

The V gene is TRBV7-9, the J gene TRBJ2-1, with 10 bases that match TRBD1. The germline V gene has CDR1 SEHNR and CDR2 FQNEAQ (reference sequence). The CDR3 is 16 amino acids. V lost 5 bases to trimming and J lost 7 bases; unmatched junction nucleotides: 11. CDR3 protein: CASSLVWDRGFNEQFF. The CDR3 DNA follows: TGTGCCAGCAGCCTCGTGTGGGACAGGGGCTTTAATGAGCAGTTCTTC. Full variable domain (remainder filled in from reference TRBV7-9 and TRBJ2-1): DTGVSQNPRHKITKRGQNVTFRCDPISEHNRLYWYRQTLGQGPEFLTYFQNEAQLEKSRLLSDRFSAERPKGSFSTLEIQRTEQGDSAMYLCASSLVWDRGFNEQFFGPGTRLTVL.

This clonotype has only a few counts. V is TRBV7-9 and J is TRBJ2-5; 11 bases match TRBD2. Losses at the gene ends were 5 bases for V and 2 bases for J; bases not matched to a gene: 10. The germline V gene encodes CDR1 SEHNR and CDR2 FQNEAQ (reference sequence). The CDR3 extends over 17 amino acids. The CDR3 region has the DNA TGTGCCAGCAGCCCCCCCTGGACTAGCGGGTCGCAAGAGACCCAGTACTTC. This translates into CASSPPWTSGSQETQYF.